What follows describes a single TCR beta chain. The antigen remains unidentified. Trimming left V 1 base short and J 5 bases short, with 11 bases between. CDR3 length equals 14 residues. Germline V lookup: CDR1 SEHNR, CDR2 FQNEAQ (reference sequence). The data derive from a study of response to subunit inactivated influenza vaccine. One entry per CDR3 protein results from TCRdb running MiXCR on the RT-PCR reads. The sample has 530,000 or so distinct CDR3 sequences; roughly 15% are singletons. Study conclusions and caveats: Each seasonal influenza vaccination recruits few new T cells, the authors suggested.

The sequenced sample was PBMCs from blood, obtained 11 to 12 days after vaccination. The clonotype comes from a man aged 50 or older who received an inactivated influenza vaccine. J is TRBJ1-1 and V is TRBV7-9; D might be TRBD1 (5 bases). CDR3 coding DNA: TGTGCCAGCAGCTTAGATCTGGACACAACTGAAGCTTTCTTT. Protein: CASSLDLDTTEAFF.